This T cell receptor (beta chain) emerged from a study of tumor-infiltrating lymphocytes in primary liver carcinoma. Study-level results: Blood trailed tumors significantly in top-250-clone fraction (p = 0.039).

Priming with a constant-region primer yielded TCR beta cDNA from roughly 0.45 ug total RNA. Each TCR beta library was derived from three nested multiplex PCR rounds that employed slightly modified ARM-PCR. Rounds one and two of PCR, each of roughly 11 cycles, were primed with TRBV1-TRBV30 forward primers and a C-beta reverse primer. TCRdb itself ran the multiplex PCR reads through MiXCR, one entry per CDR3 protein. The repertoire includes roughly 330,000 distinct CDR3 sequences, almost 65% of them detected once, and roughly 6% sits in the top ten. Trimming left V 5 bases short and J 5 bases short, with 17 bases between. In germline, CDR1 is SGHDT, CDR2 YYEEEE. The CDR3 is made up of 14 amino acids. Germline DNA was also extracted, and blood RNA was taken from unsorted whole blood. This clonotype has more than one count but fewer than ten. Its target is not known.

The gene calls are TRBV5-6 and TRBJ2-7, with a possible D match to TRBD2 (6 bases). Sequencing input: peripheral blood. The receptor was derived from a middle-aged man with primary liver carcinoma and hepatitis B virus infection. The CDR3 region has the DNA TGTGCCAGCAGGTTGTGGGAGGACCACCACGAGCAGTACTTC. Amino acids: CASRLWEDHHEQYF.